The subject of this entry is one T cell receptor beta chain. TCRdb keeps only in-frame clones here, not all; method: immunoSEQ multiplex PCR. In the table there are under 100,000 clones, about four fifths of which are singletons. V was clipped by 0 bases and J by 4 bases, with 12 bases between them. The CDR3 is 15 residues long. Per germline, CDR1 SGHVS and CDR2 FNYEAQ. This entry is derived from a study of radiotherapy plus CTLA-4 blockade in lung cancer. The chain employs TRBV7-6 and TRBJ2-5; the D gene is possibly TRBD1 (5 bases). The TCR comes from a human donor with non-small cell lung cancer that progressed on radiotherapy plus ipilimumab. This specimen was peripheral blood, taken from a patient treated with radiotherapy plus ipilimumab. The CDR3 region is CASSLALGTGETQYF. CDR3 bases: TGTGCCAGCAGCTTAGCGCTGGGAACAGGAGAGACCCAGTACTTC.